This T cell receptor beta chain is from a study of response to subunit inactivated influenza vaccine. Study-wide results and limits: It was the authors' suggestion that each seasonal influenza vaccination recruits few new T cells.

TCRdb reanalysed the RT-PCR reads using MiXCR and keeps one entry per CDR3 protein. The sample has over 650,000 distinct CDR3 sequences, about a fifth seen once. The table lists this clonotype with a few counts. The target antigen is unknown. The CDR3 totals 19 residues. Trimming removed 1 base from V and 6 bases from J; junction bases left unmatched: 19. Germline assignment: CDR1 SGHRS and CDR2 YFSETQ. This clonotype was sampled from a man aged 45 to 65 who received an inactivated influenza vaccine. Specimen: PBMCs from blood, collected roughly 5 days after vaccination. The rearrangement links TRBV5-1 to TRBJ2-1; the match to TRBD2 covers 7 bases. CDR3 DNA sequence: TGCGCCAGCAGCTTGCTTGGCGGTCCTAGCGGTTTTGATAGCAATGAGCAGTTCTTC. This codes for CASSLLGGPSGFDSNEQFF.